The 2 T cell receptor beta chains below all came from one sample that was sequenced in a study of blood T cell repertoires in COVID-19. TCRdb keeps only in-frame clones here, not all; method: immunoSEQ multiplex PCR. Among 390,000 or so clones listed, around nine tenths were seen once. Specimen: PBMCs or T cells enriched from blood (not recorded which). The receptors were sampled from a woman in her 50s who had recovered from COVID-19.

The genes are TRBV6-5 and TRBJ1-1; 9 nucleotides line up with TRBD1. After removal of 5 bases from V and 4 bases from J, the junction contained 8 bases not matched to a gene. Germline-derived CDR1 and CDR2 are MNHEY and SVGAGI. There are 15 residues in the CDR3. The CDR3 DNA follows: TGTGCCAGCAGTCCAAAACAGGGGGCGATCACTGAAGCTTTCTTT. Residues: CASSPKQGAITEAFF.

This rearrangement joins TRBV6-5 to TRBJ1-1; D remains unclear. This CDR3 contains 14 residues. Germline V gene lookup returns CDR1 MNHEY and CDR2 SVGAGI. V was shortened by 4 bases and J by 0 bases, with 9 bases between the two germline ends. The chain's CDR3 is CASSFTEMNTEAFF. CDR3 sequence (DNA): TGTGCCAGCAGTTTTACAGAAATGAACACTGAAGCTTTCTTT.